Below are 10 T cell receptor beta chains sequenced from a single sample in a study of cytomegalovirus exposure and HLA in healthy donors. Profiling relied on immunoSEQ multiplex PCR, and the TCRdb table lists in-frame clones only, not all of them. This sample has about 330,000 clones, with about 90% found just once. Input material: PBMCs. These receptor sequences come from a woman aged 25 to 45 in good health and CMV-seropositive.

The V and J genes are TRBV19 and TRBJ2-1, with D perhaps TRBD1 (6 bases). The length of the CDR3 is 14 residues. Trimming left V 5 bases short and J 15 bases short, with 23 bases between. The germline V gene encodes CDR1 LNHDA and CDR2 SQIVND (reference sequence). The CDR3 reads CASSLLATSQGVFF. CDR3 bases: TGTGCCAGTAGTCTGCTCGCGACGTCACAGGGTGTGTTCTTC.

The V gene is TRBV18, the J gene TRBJ1-4; D perhaps matches TRBD1 (5 bases). Germline V gene sequence: CDR1 KGHSH, CDR2 LQKENI. V was cut by 1 base and J by 4 bases, with 13 bases left in between. There are 16 residues in the CDR3. The CDR3 loop is CASSPQGTRGNEKLFF. Here the CDR3 DNA reads TGTGCCAGCTCACCACAGGGTACGAGGGGTAATGAAAAACTGTTTTTT.

This clone was counted once. J is TRBJ1-3 and V is TRBV13; D is unclear. V lost 0 bases and J lost 0, with 6 bases in between. CDR1 and CDR2 from the germline V gene are PRHDT and FYEKMQ (reference sequence). This CDR3 contains 15 residues. The CDR3 DNA sequence: TGTGCCAGCAGCTTAGGGTCAGTCTCTGGAAACACCATATATTTT. It is translated as CASSLGSVSGNTIYF.

The chain links TRBV2 to TRBJ1-1; D is unresolved. The germline V and J ends were trimmed by 6 bases and 1 base, with 9 bases remaining between them. Looked up from germline, CDR1 is SNHLY and CDR2 is FYNNEI. This CDR3 comprises 13 residues. DNA of the CDR3: TGTGCCAGCAGCGAGACAACGAACACTGAAGCTTTCTTT. This sequence encodes CASSETTNTEAFF. Complete variable domain (other parts from reference TRBV2 and TRBJ1-1): EPEVTQTPSHQVTQMGQEVILRCVPISNHLYFYWYRQILGQKVEFLVSFYNNEISEKSEIFDDQFSVERPDGSNFTLKIRSTKLEDSAMYFCASSETTNTEAFFGQGTRLTVV.

This chain uses TRBV2 with TRBJ1-2, with D perhaps TRBD1 (5 bases). The ends were cut back, 2 bases at V and 6 bases at J, with 22 bases in the middle. In germline, CDR1 is SNHLY, CDR2 FYNNEI. The CDR3 covers 17 residues. The CDR3 nucleotides read TGTGCCAGCAGTGAATGGGGGTCTACGGGACGAATCGATGGCTACACCTTC. Its translation: CASSEWGSTGRIDGYTF. Using reference TRBV2 and TRBJ1-2 for the parts outside the CDR3, the full variable domain is EPEVTQTPSHQVTQMGQEVILRCVPISNHLYFYWYRQILGQKVEFLVSFYNNEISEKSEIFDDQFSVERPDGSNFTLKIRSTKLEDSAMYFCASSEWGSTGRIDGYTFGSGTRLTVV.

This chain links TRBV5-1 with TRBJ1-3; 10 bases agree with TRBD1. The CDR3 sequence is 14 residues long. V shed 5 bases, J shed 4 bases, and the junction held 3 bases outside the gene matches. Germline CDR1 and CDR2: SGHRS and YFSETQ. As DNA, the CDR3 is TGCGCCAGCAGATTGACAGGGGGCGGAAACACCATATATTTT. This codes for CASRLTGGGNTIYF.

The V call is TRBV19, the J call TRBJ2-5; D remains unclear. Trimming cost V 3 bases and J 1 base, with 9 bases left between them. Germline CDR1 reads LNHDA; CDR2 reads SQIVND (reference sequence). The CDR3 totals 14 residues. The CDR3 spells CASSIPGTQETQYF. The CDR3 nucleotides are TGTGCCAGTAGTATTCCCGGAACCCAAGAGACCCAGTACTTC.

This chain joins TRBV27 and TRBJ2-7, with 11 nucleotides matching TRBD2. The germline V gene has CDR1 MNHEY and CDR2 SMNVEV (reference sequence). The CDR3 extends over 14 amino acids. Losses at the gene ends were 6 bases for V and 7 bases for J; bases not matched to a gene: 8. CDR3 sequence reads: CASSLSGRAGEQYF. The CDR3 DNA is TGTGCCAGCAGCCTTAGCGGGAGGGCCGGGGAGCAGTACTTC.

The chain combines TRBV2 with TRBJ1-4, with 9 bases fitting TRBD1. Germline V gene data show CDR1 as SNHLY and CDR2 as FYNNEI. The CDR3 consists of 15 residues. V lost 6 bases to trimming and J lost 3 bases; unmatched junction nucleotides: 5. The chain's CDR3 is CASREQGAANEKLFF. The DNA for the CDR3 is TGTGCCAGCAGGGAACAGGGGGCTGCTAATGAAAAACTGTTTTTT.

This chain connects TRBV30 to TRBJ1-1; 8 nucleotides agree with TRBD1. V dropped 2 bases and J dropped 0; count of bases not matched to a gene: 11. Germline V lookup: CDR1 GTSNPN, CDR2 SVGIG (reference sequence). This CDR3 is built from 17 residues. This CDR3 reads CAWSRRQGNPMNTEAFF. CDR3 DNA: TGTGCCTGGAGTAGAAGACAGGGGAACCCCATGAACACTGAAGCTTTCTTT.